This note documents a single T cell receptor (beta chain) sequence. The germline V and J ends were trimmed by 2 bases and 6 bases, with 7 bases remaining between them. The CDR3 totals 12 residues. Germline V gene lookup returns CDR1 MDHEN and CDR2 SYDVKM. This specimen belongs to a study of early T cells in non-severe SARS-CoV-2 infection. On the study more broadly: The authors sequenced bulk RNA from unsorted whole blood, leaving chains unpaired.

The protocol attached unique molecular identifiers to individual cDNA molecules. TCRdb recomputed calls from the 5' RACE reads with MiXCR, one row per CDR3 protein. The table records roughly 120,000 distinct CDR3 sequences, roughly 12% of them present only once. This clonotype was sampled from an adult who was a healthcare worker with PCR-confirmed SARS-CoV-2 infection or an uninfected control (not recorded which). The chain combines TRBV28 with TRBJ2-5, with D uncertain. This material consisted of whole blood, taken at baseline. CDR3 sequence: CASSLVGQTQYF. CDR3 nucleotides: TGTGCCAGCAGTTTAGTTGGACAGACCCAGTACTTC.